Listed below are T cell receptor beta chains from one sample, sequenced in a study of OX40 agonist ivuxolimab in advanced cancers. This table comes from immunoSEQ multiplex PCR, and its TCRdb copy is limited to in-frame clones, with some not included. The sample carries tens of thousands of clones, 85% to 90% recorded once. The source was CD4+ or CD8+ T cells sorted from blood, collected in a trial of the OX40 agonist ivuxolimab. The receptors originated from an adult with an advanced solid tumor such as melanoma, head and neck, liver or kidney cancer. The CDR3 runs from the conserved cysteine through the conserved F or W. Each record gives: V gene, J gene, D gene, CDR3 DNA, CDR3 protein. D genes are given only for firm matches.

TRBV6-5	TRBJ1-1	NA	TGTGCCAGCAGTTTTAGAGGGGAGACTGAAGCTTTCTTT	CASSFRGETEAFF
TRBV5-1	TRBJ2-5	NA	TGCGCCAGCAGCTTGGGAGGGGTGGTAGAGACCCAGTACTTC	CASSLGGVVETQYF
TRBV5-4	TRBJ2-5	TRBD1	TGTGCCAGCAGCTCCAAACCGGCAGGGACAGCCGAGCAAGAGACCCAGTACTTC	CASSSKPAGTAEQETQYF
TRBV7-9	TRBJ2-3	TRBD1	TGTGCCAGCAGGGGACAGAATACGCAGTATTTT	CASRGQNTQYF
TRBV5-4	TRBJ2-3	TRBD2	TGTGCCAGCAGCTTGGAAGCGGGAGGGATAGATACGCAGTATTTT	CASSLEAGGIDTQYF
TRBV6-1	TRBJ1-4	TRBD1	TGTGCCAGCAGTGAAGAGGCGAACAGGGGACATGAAAAACTGTTTTTT	CASSEEANRGHEKLFF
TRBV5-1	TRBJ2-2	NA	TGCGCCAGCAGCACGTCTACCGGGGAGCTGTTTTTT	CASSTSTGELFF
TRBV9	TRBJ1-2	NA	TGTGCCAGCAGCGTAGACGAGCGGGGGCGAACTAACTATGGCTACACCTTC	CASSVDERGRTNYGYTF
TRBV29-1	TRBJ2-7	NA	TGCAGCGCCGGACCCGACAGAGACTACGAGCAGTACTTC	CSAGPDRDYEQYF
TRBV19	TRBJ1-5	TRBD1	TGTGCCAGTAGTAGGGGGCGCGACAGGGCGAGCAATCAGCCCCAGCATTTT	CASSRGRDRASNQPQHF